This T cell receptor beta chain comes out of a study of PD-1 blockade in classical Hodgkin lymphoma. Study results and caveats: At baseline, newly diagnosed patients reportedly showed less TCR diversity than healthy donors. CD4+ TCR diversity rose significantly by C4D1, and CD8+ TCR diversity did not. Patients excluded were those beginning nivolumab under 1 year after ASCT.

This table comes from immunoSEQ multiplex PCR, and its TCRdb copy is limited to in-frame clones, with some not included. This sample has about 52,000 clones, with around nine tenths found just once. The time point is: cycle 4 day 1 (C4D1), after less than 7 weeks of nivolumab. All patients experienced relapse after autologous stem cell transplantation, and brentuximab vedotin exposure was variable. Best responses included complete response and partial response; otherwise, the best response was progressive disease. Turning to this clone: Its antigen is as yet unknown.

The sequence came from a human donor with classical Hodgkin lymphoma. The sample here was peripheral blood mononuclear cells (PBMCs), taken before the fourth cycle of nivolumab.

The CDR3 region is CASSTLLSETQYF. The CDR3 nucleotides are TGTGCCAGCAGCACCCTATTAAGTGAGACCCAGTACTTC. The chain recombines TRBV6-5 with TRBJ2-5; no clear D gene. Germline assignment: CDR1 MNHEY and CDR2 SVGAGI. The V end was cut by 6 bases, the J end by 5 bases, with 13 bases between. This CDR3 comprises 13 residues.